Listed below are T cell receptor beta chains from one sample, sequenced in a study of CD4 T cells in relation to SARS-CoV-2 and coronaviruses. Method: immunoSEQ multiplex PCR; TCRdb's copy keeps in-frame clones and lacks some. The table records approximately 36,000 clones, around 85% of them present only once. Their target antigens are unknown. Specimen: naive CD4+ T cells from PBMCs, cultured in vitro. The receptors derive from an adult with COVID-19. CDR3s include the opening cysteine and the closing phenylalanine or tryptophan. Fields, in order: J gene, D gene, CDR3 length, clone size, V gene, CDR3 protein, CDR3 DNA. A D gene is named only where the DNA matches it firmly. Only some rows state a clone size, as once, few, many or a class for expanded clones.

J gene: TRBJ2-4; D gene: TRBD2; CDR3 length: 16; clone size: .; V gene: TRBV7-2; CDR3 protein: CASSRGLAGAKNIQYF; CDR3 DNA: TGTGCCAGCAGCCGCGGACTAGCGGGAGCCAAAAACATTCAGTACTTC
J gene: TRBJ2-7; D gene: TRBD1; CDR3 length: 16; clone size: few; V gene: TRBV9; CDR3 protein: CASSSSGDSALYEQYF; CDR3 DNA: TGTGCCAGCAGCTCGAGTGGGGACAGCGCCCTCTACGAGCAGTACTTC
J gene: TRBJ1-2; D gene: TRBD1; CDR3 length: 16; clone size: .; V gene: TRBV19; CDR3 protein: CASSLWDRGRKYGYTF; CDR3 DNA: TGTGCCAGTAGCCTATGGGACAGGGGAAGGAAGTATGGCTACACCTTC
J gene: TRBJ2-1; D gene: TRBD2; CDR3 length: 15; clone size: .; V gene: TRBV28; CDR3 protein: CASSLVTSGRNEQFF; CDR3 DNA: TGTGCCAGCAGTTTAGTGACTAGCGGGAGAAATGAGCAGTTCTTC
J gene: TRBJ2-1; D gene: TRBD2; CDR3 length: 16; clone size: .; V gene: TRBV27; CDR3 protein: CASSSAGDGSYNEQFF; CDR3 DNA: TGTGCCAGCAGTAGCGCGGGAGACGGTTCCTACAATGAGCAGTTCTTC
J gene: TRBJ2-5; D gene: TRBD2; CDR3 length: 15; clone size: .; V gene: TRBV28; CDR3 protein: CASSTKRDYQETQYF; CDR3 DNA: TGTGCCAGCAGCACGAAGCGGGACTACCAAGAGACCCAGTACTTC
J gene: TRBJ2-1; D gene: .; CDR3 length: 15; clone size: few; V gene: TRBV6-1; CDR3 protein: CASSEQGINYNEQFF; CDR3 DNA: TGTGCCAGCAGTGAACAGGGGATTAACTACAATGAGCAGTTCTTC
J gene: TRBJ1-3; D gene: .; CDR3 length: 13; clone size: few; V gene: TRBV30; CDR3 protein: CAWSVPLGNTIYF; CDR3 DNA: TGTGCCTGGAGTGTACCTTTAGGAAACACCATATATTTT
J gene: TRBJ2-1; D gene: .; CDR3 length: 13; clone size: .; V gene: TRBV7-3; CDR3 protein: CASSLGSGDEQFF; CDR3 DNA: TGTGCCAGCAGCTTAGGCTCGGGCGATGAGCAGTTCTTC
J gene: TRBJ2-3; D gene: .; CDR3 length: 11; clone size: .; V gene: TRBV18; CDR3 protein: CASSPTDTQYF; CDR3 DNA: TGTGCCAGCTCACCCACAGATACGCAGTATTTT
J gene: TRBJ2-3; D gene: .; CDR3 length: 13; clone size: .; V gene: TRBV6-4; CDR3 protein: CASSTVSTDTQYF; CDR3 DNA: TGTGCCAGCAGCACCGTAAGCACAGATACGCAGTATTTT
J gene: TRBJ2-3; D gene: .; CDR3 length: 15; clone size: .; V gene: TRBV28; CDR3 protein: CASSLTALTTDTQYF; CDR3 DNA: TGTGCCAGCAGTTTAACAGCTCTGACCACAGATACGCAGTATTTT
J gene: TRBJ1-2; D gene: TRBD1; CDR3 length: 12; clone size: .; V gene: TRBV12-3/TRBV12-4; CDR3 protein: CASRDRGNQYTF; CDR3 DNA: TGTGCCAGCAGAGACAGGGGCAATCAGTACACCTTC
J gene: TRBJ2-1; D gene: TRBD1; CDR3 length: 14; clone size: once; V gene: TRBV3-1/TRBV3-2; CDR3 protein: CASSQWDRANEQFF; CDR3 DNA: TGTGCCAGCAGCCAATGGGACAGGGCCAATGAGCAGTTCTTC
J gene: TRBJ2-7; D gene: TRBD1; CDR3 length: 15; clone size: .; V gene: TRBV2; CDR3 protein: CASGGQGALSYEQYF; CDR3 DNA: TGTGCCAGCGGGGGACAGGGGGCCCTCTCCTACGAGCAGTACTTC
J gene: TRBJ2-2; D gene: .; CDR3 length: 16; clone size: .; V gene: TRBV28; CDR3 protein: CASSFLRGRGPGELFF; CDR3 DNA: TGTGCCAGCAGTTTTCTGCGGGGAAGGGGTCCCGGGGAGCTGTTTTTT
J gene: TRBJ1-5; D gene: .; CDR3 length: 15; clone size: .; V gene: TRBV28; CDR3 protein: CASRTKKMRDQPQHF; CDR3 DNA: TGTGCCAGCAGAACGAAGAAGATGAGGGATCAGCCCCAGCATTTT
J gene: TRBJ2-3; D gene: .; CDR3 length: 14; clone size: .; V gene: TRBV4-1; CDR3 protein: CASSQAVFTDTQYF; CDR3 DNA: TGCGCCAGCAGCCAAGCTGTATTCACAGATACGCAGTATTTT
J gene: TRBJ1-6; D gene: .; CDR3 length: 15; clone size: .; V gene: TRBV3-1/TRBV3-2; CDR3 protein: CASSQEGELDSPLHF; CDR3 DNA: TGTGCCAGCAGCCAAGAGGGGGAGTTGGATTCACCCCTCCACTTT
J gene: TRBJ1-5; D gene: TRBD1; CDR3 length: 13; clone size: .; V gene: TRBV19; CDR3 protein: CASGDRGNQPQHF; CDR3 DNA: TGTGCCAGTGGAGACAGGGGTAATCAGCCCCAGCATTTT
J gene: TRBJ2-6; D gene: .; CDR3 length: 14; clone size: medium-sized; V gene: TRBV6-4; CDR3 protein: CASSDNSGANVLTF; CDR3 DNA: TGTGCCAGCAGTGACAACTCTGGGGCCAACGTCCTGACTTTC
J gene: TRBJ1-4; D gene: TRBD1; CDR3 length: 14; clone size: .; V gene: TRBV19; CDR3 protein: CASSRTGRNEKLFF; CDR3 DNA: TGTGCCAGTAGTCGGACAGGGAGGAATGAAAAACTGTTTTTT